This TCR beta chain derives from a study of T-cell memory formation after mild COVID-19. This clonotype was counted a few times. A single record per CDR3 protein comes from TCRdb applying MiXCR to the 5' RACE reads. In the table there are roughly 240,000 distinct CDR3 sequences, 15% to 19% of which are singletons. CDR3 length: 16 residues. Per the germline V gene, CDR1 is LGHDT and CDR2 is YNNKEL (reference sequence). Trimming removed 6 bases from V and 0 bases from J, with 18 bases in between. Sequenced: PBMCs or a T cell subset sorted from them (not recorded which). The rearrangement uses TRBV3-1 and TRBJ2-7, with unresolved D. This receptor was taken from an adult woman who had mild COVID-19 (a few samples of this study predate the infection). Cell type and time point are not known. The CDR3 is CASSLSQRKSSYEQYF. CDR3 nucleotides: TGTGCCAGCAGTCTGTCACAAAGGAAGAGCTCCTACGAGCAGTACTTC.